Below, one T cell receptor (beta chain) is given with its context. TCRdb recomputed calls from the 5' RACE reads with MiXCR, one row per CDR3 protein. The sample gives approximately 450,000 distinct CDR3 sequences, roughly 20% of which show up once; about 12% is in the top ten. The V end was cut by 2 bases, the J end by 5 bases, with 10 bases between. The CDR3 is 14 amino acids. Germline CDR1 SGHVS, CDR2 FQNEAQ. The source of the sample is a study of T-cell memory formation after mild COVID-19. Study background: Largely, TCR clusters stayed within a single donor.

The chain joins TRBV7-8 to TRBJ1-5; D is uncertain. Material for sequencing was PBMCs or a T cell subset sorted from them (not recorded which). The receptor was isolated from an adult woman who had mild COVID-19 (a few samples of this study predate the infection). Cell type and time point are not known. CDR3 sequence: CASSLHKGYQPQHF. The CDR3 DNA sequence: TGTGCCAGCAGCTTACATAAGGGCTATCAGCCCCAGCATTTT.